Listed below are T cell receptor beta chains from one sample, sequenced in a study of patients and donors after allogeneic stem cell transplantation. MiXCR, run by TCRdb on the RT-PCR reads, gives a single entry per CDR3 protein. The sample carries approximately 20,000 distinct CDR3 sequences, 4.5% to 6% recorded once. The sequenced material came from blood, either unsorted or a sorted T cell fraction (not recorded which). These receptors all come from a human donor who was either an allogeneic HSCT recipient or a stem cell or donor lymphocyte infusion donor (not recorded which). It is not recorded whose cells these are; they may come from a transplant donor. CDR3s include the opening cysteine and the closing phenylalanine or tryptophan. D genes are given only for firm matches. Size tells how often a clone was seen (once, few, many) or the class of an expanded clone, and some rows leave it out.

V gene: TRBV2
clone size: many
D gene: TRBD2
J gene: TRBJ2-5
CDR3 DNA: TGTGCCAGCAGTGAGAACCCGGGACTAGCGGAAGAGACCCAGTACTTC
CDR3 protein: CASSENPGLAEETQYF

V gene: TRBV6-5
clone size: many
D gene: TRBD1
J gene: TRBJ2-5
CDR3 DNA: TGTGCCAGCAGTTATGGGACAGCTGTCCAAGAGACCCAGTACTTC
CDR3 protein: CASSYGTAVQETQYF

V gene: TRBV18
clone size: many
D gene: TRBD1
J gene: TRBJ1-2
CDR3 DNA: TGTGCCAGCTCAGAAAATCGTAGGACAGGGGAAGGCTACACCTTC
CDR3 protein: CASSENRRTGEGYTF

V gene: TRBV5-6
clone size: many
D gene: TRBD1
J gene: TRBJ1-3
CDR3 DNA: TGTGCCAGCAGCTTGCCCGGACAGGGGACTGGAAACACCATATATTTT
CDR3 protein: CASSLPGQGTGNTIYF

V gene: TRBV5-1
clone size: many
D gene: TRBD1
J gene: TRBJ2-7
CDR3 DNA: TGCGCCAGCAGCTCGGACAGGGGGCACGAGCAGTACTTC
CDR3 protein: CASSSDRGHEQYF

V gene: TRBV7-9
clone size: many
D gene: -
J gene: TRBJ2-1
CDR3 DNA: TGTGCCAGCAGCTTAATCGTTTCTGAGCAGTTCTTC
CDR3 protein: CASSLIVSEQFF

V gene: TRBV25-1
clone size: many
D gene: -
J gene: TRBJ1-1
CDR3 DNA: TGTGCCAGCAGTGAGAACACTGAAGCTTTCTTT
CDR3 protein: CASSENTEAFF

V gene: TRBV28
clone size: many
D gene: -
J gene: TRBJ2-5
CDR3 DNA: TGTGCCAGCAGTTTAAAGGAGGAGACCCAGTACTTC
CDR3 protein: CASSLKEETQYF

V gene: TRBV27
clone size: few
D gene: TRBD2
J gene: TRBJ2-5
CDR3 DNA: TGTGCCAGCAGTGTTAGCGGGGGGAGGTTGGAGACCCAGTACTTC
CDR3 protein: CASSVSGGRLETQYF

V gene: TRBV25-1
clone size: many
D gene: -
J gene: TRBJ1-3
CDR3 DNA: TGTGCCAGCAGCCTAGGTTTCTCTGGAAACACCATATATTTT
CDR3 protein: CASSLGFSGNTIYF

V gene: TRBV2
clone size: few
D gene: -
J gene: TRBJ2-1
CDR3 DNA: TGTGCCAGCATCCGGGGCCGCTTTACGGCCTACGGCGGGAATGAGCAGTTCTTC
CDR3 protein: CASIRGRFTAYGGNEQFF

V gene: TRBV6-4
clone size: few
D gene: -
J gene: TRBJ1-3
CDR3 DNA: TGTGCCAACATGTACAGGGAGGCGCCCGGAAACACCATATATTTT
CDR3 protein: CANMYREAPGNTIYF

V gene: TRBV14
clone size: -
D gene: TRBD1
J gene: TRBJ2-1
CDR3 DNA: TGTGCCAGCAGCCAAGCTGGACAGGGAGTCGACAATGAGCAGTTCTTC
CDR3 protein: CASSQAGQGVDNEQFF

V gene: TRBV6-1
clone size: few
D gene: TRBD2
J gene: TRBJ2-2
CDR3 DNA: TGTGCCACCACCACGGGGGGGCGGACAAGTTCCGGGGAGCTGTTTTTT
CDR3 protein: CATTTGGRTSSGELFF

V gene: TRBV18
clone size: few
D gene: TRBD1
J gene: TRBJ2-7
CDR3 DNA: TGTGCCAGCTCACTAGTACCGGGACAGGGACGCTACGAGCAGTACTTC
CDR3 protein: CASSLVPGQGRYEQYF

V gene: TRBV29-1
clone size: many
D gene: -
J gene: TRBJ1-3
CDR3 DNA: TGCAGCGTCCAGGGCAGCTCTGGAAACACCATATATTTT
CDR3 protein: CSVQGSSGNTIYF

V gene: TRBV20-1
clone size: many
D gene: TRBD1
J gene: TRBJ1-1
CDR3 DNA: TGCAGGCGATCAGGGGGCTGGGGCACTGAAGCTTTCTTT
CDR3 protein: CRRSGGWGTEAFF

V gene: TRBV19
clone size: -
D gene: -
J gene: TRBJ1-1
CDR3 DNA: TGTGCCAGTAGTATACAACCCGGCATGAACACTGAAGCTTTCTTT
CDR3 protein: CASSIQPGMNTEAFF

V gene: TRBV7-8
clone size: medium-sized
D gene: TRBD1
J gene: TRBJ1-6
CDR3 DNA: TGTGCCAGCAGCTCGGACAGGGCGGCCAATTCACCCCTCCACTTT
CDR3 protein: CASSSDRAANSPLHF

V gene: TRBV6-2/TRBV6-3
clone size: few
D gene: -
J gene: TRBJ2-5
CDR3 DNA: TGTGCCAGCAGTTACGCCCCCCAGGGCGGCAGGGAGACCCAGTACTTC
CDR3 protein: CASSYAPQGGRETQYF

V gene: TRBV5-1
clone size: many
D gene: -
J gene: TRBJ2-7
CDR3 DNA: TGCGCCAGCAGCTTAAGCCAGACGGGCGACGAGCAGTACTTC
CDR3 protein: CASSLSQTGDEQYF

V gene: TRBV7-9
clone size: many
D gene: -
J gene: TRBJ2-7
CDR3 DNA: TGTGCCAGCAGCTTAGGGGGGCCAAACTCCTACGAGCAGTACTTC
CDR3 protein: CASSLGGPNSYEQYF

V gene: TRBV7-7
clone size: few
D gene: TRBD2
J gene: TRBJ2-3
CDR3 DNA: TGTGCTAGTAGCGGGGGGGCGGGAGATACGCAGTATTTT
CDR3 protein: CASSGGAGDTQYF

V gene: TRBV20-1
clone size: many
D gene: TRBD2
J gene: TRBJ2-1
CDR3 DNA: TGCAGTGCCATAAGCGGGGGGGCCAATAATGAGCAGTTCTTC
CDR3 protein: CSAISGGANNEQFF

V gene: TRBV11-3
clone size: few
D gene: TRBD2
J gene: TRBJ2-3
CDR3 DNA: TGTGCCAGCAGCTCTAACATAGCGGGAAGGGTAACAGATACGCAGTATTTT
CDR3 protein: CASSSNIAGRVTDTQYF

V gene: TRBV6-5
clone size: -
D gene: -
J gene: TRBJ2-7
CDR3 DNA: TGTGCCAGCAGTTACGATGGGGGAATAGGCCGCGAGCAGTACTTC
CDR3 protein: CASSYDGGIGREQYF

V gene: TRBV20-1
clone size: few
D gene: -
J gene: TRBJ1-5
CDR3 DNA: TGCAGTGCTAGAGGGACAGTGGATCAGCCCCAGCATTTT
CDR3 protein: CSARGTVDQPQHF

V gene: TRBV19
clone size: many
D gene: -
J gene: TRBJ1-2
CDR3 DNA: TGTGCCAGTAGTATTTGGGACACCGTTAACTATGGCTACACCTTC
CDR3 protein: CASSIWDTVNYGYTF

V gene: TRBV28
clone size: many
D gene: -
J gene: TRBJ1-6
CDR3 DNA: TGTGCCAGCAGCCTGGCCGAAGTGCATTCACCCCTCCACTTT
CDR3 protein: CASSLAEVHSPLHF

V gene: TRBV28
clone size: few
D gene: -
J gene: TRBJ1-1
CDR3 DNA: TGTGCCAGCAGGTACGGGACGGCTTTCTTT
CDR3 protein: CASRYGTAFF

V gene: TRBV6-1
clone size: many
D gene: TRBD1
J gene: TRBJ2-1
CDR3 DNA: TGTGCCATCTCCCCCCGGGACAGGTCCTACAATGAGCAGTTCTTC
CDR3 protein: CAISPRDRSYNEQFF

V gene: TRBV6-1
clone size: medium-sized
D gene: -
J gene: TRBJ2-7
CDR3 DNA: TGTGCCAGCAGTGAATTAGGGGTCGAGCAGTACTTC
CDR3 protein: CASSELGVEQYF

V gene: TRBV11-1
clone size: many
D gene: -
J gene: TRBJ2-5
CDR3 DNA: TGTGCCAGCAGCACCGGGGGTGGAGAGACCCAGTACTTC
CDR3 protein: CASSTGGGETQYF

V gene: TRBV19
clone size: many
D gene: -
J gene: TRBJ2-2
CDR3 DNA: TGTGCCAGTAGTGAGGGCACCTCGAACACCGGGGAGCTGTTTTTT
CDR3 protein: CASSEGTSNTGELFF

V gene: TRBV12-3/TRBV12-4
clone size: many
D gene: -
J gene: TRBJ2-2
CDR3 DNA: TGTGCCAGCAGTTTAGTTCCGGGGGCGCGTGGCGGGGAGCTGTTTTTT
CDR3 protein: CASSLVPGARGGELFF

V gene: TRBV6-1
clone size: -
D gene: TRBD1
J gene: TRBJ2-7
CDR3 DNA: TGTGCCAGCAGGTGGCGGGACAGGCAAGACTACGAGCAGTACTTC
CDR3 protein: CASRWRDRQDYEQYF

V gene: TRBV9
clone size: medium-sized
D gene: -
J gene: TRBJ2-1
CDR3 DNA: TGTGCCAGCAGCGTAGGGGGGTGGGGACATTCTAAGCAGTTCTTC
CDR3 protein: CASSVGGWGHSKQFF

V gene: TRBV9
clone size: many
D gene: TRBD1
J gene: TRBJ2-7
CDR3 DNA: TGTGCCAGCAGCCTAATGGGACAGGGCGACGAGCAGTACTTC
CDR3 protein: CASSLMGQGDEQYF

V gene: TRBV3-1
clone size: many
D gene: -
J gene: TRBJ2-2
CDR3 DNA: TGTGCCAGCAGTCCCCTAGGGCACACCGGGGAGCTGTTTTTT
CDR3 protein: CASSPLGHTGELFF

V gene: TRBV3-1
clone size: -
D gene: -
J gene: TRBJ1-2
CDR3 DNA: TGTGCCAGCAGCCAAGCCGCTGGCCCTAACTATGGCTACACCTTC
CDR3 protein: CASSQAAGPNYGYTF

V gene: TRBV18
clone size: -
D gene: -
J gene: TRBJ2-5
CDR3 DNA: TGTGCCAGCTCACCACAAAATTTATTCGTGGCCAGGGACCAAGAGACCCAGTACTTC
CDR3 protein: CASSPQNLFVARDQETQYF

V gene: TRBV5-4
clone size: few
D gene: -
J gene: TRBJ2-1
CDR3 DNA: TGTGCCAGCAGCTTTGGCGGCCTTGGGAAGAATGAGCAGTTCTTC
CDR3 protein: CASSFGGLGKNEQFF

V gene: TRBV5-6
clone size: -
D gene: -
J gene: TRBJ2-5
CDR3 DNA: TGTGCCAGCAGCTGGGGGGACAGAGAAGAGACCCAGTACTTC
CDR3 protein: CASSWGDREETQYF

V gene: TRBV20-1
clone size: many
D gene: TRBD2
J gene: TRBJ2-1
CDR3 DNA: TGCAGTGCTAGACCCTTAGAAGCGGGGCGGATTTCCAATGAGCAGTTCTTC
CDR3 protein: CSARPLEAGRISNEQFF

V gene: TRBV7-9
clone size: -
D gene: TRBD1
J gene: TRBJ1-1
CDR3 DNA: TGTGCCAGCAGCTGGAGTGGACAGGGAGTAGTTGAAGCTTTCTTT
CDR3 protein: CASSWSGQGVVEAFF

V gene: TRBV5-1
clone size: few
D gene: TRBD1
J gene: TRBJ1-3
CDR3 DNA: TGCGCCAGCATGCTTACGACAGGGGCTGGAAACACCATATATTTT
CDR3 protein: CASMLTTGAGNTIYF

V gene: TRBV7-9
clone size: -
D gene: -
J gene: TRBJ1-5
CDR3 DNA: TGTGCCAGCAGCCACGGCACAGGGTCTAATCAGCCCCAGCATTTT
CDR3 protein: CASSHGTGSNQPQHF

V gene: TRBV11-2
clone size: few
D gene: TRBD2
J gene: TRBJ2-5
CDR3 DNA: TGTGCCAGCAGCGCAGGGACTAGCGGGAGGATAGGCCAAGAGACCCAGTACTTC
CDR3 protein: CASSAGTSGRIGQETQYF

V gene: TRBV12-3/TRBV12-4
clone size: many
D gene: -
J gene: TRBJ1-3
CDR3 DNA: TGTGCCAGCAGTTTAGAGACGGCCCGTGGAAACACCATATATTTT
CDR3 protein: CASSLETARGNTIYF

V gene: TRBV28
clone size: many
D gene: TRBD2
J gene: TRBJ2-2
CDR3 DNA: TGTGCCAGCAGAAGGGGACTAGCGATGTCCGGGGAGCTGTTTTTT
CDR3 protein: CASRRGLAMSGELFF

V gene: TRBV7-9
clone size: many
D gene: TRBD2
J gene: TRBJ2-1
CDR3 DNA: TGTGCCAGCAGCCGCGGGCGGGGGGAGGGCACCTACAATGAGCAGTTCTTC
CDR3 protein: CASSRGRGEGTYNEQFF

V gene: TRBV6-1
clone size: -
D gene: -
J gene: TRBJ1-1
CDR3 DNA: TGTGCCAGCAGTCAATACGGACACCCAGGTGAAGCTTTCTTT
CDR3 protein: CASSQYGHPGEAFF

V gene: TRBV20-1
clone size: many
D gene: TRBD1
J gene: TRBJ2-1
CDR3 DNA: TGCAGTGCTAGAGACGCAGGGGGCCGGCACAATGAGCAGTTCTTC
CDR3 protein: CSARDAGGRHNEQFF

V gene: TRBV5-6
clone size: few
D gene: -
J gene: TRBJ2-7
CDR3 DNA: TGTGCCAGCAGCTTGGCTGGTGGGCCGGCGAATCGGGGCGAGCAGTACTTC
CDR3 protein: CASSLAGGPANRGEQYF

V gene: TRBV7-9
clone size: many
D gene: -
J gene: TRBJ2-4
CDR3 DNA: TGTGCCAGCAGCCCCCCGAGATTGGGGGGAACCAAAAACATTCAGTACTTC
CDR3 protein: CASSPPRLGGTKNIQYF

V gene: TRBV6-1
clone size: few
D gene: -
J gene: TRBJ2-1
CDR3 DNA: TGTGCCAGCATGAGAGTGAACGATTGCCATGAGCAGTTCTTC
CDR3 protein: CASMRVNDCHEQFF

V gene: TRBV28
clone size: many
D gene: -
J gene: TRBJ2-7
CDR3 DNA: TGTGCCAGCAGTTTGAACGAGCAGTACTTC
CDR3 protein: CASSLNEQYF

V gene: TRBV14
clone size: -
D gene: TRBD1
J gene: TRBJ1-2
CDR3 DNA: TGTGCCAGCAGCCAAGATCAGATGGACAGGAGCTATGGCTACACCTTC
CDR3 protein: CASSQDQMDRSYGYTF

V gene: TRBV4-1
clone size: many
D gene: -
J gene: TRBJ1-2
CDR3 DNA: TGCGCCAGCAGCCAAGGCGGCGTAAGCTATGGCTACACCTTC
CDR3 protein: CASSQGGVSYGYTF

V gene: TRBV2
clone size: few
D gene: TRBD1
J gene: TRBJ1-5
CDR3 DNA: TGTGCCAGCTCGCCTAAGCGGACAGGGGGGATCAGGTATAGCAATCAGCCCCAGCATTTT
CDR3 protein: CASSPKRTGGIRYSNQPQHF